The subject of this entry is one T cell receptor (beta chain). Its antigen is currently unknown. The data belong to a study of cytomegalovirus exposure and HLA in healthy donors. The study, taken as a whole, reports: There were some 150 TCR beta chains listed as cytomegalovirus-associated.

Germline V CDR1 and CDR2: KGHSH, LQKENI. Trimming shortened V by 5 bases and J by 0 bases, and 8 bases separated the two germline ends. CDR3 size: 14 residues. PCR used 60 Vbeta primers and 13 Jbeta primers. TCRdb keeps only in-frame clones here, not all; method: immunoSEQ multiplex PCR. In the table there are 200,000 to 250,000 clones, around 81% of which are singletons. The material sequenced was PBMCs. The sequence came from a woman aged 55-69 years in good health and CMV-seropositive. The chain joins TRBV18 to TRBJ1-3; TRBD1 might be the D (5 bases). The CDR3 region is CASSARASGNTIYF. CDR3 nucleotides: TGTGCCAGCTCAGCCAGGGCCTCTGGAAACACCATATATTTT.